Below, one T cell receptor (beta chain) is given with its context. Its antigen is unknown. Per-base qualities were not stored, and no clone one base away is much larger. This record comes from a study of regulatory dendritic cells for organ transplantation (dated by TCRdb to 2016 to 2017). Describing the broader study: Before and after allostimulation with regulatory or mature dendritic cells, TCRbeta repertoires were sequenced from sorted naive and memory CD4+ and CD8+ T cells.

Overall study outcomes, separate from this receptor: Only a couple of subjects were sequenced, and the authors noted considerable between-individual heterogeneity in the alloreactive memory CD8+ T cell pool. Among the resting subsets, the most alloreactive TCR clonotypes were found in memory CD8+ T cells. Expansion of memory CD8+ clones was induced by allostimulation in both subjects, but more limited expansion appeared to be induced by regulatory dendritic cells than by mature dendritic cells. Repertoires were highly diverse in naive CD4+ and CD8+ T cells, less diverse in memory cells, and most oligoclonal in memory CD8+ cells.

Multiplexed two-step PCR with Vbeta-specific forward primers and Jbeta-specific reverse primers was used to amplify TCRbeta CDR3 regions. TCRbeta libraries were sequenced on an Illumina instrument through the immunoSEQ service. As for the original processing: IMGT annotation was used to assign V, D and J genes, and synthetic CDR3 analogues were used to correct counts for multiplex PCR bias. In the immunoSEQ Analyzer, repertoire clonality was calculated as one minus the normalized Shannon entropy. Whether a clone counted as expanded was decided by Fisher's exact test with Benjamini-Hochberg false discovery rate control and a two-tailed cutoff of P<0.01. The immuneACCESS repertoire file appears here via TCRdb, limited to in-frame rearrangements. These files lack a portion of the clones; in checked studies, under half of the deficit traces to unresolved V genes, and the cause of the others is not known. That table is the source of V, J and clone size, and D and trimming were worked out from the DNA. The sample table records 25,000 to 35,000 clones; more than 65% of these occur just once. Roughly 0.4% of the sample is taken by the ten largest.

FACS was used to sort CD4+ or CD8+ cells into naive T cells (CD45RA+) and memory T cells (CD45RO+). The T cells used for TCR sequencing were obtained from a couple of healthy control subjects. Sorted T cell subsets that were not stimulated were used as baseline controls for the mixed lymphocyte reactions. The Qiagen DNeasy Blood & Tissue Kit was used for extraction of genomic DNA. The CDR3 numbers 15 residues from cysteine through phenylalanine. Only the CDR3 part of the read is kept: 45 bases, read in frame from the first base. Sequences ENHRY (CDR1) and SYGVKD (CDR2) are obtained from the germline V gene. V sheds 10 bases and J sheds 6 bases, leaving 24 bases between their ends.

This sequence was found in a human donor in good health. Recombination linked TRBV10-3 to TRBJ1-2, with TRBD1 as a weak D call on 6 bases. Source material: naive CD8+ T cells from blood. Taken with the paper, the label for cell subset or site translates to: CD45RA+ naive T cells. The DNA sequence is TGTGCCACCATGTATCCAGGGGTGGTCAAAAATGGCTACACCTTC. Translated, it gives CATMYPGVVKNGYTF.